Below, 16 T cell receptor beta chains from the same sample are listed, as sequenced in a study of T cell clonality in common variable immunodeficiency. Data came from immunoSEQ multiplex PCR; TCRdb stores just in-frame clones and leaves some out. The sample has roughly 70,000 clones, none seen only once; the top ten hold about 1.7%. Sequencing was carried out using peripheral blood mononuclear cells. The receptors here all came from a person between 18 and 70 years old in good health.

This clone has ten or more counts. The read terminates 3 residues ahead of where the CDR3 ends, so the germline J gene completes it. This chain connects TRBV19 to TRBJ1-5; TRBD1 matches at 7 bases. The CDR3 is 17 amino acids. Germline V CDR1 and CDR2: LNHDA, SQIVND (reference sequence). The junction had 9 bases not matched to a gene; V was cut back by 4 bases and J by 0 bases. The CDR3 is CASSNNPTGLSNQPQHF. The covered CDR3 bases are TGTGCCAGTAGTAACAACCCGACAGGGCTTAGCAATCAGCCC.

This clone was counted many times. The CDR3 is cut off 3 residues early in the read; its end comes from the germline J gene. The chain carries TRBV29-1 and TRBJ2-6, with 8 nucleotides matching TRBD1. The CDR3 is 14 residues long. V lost 6 bases, J lost 2 bases, and 3 bases stayed unmatched. Germline CDR1 is SQVTM and CDR2 is ANQGSEA. CDR3 sequence: CSVLQGAGANVLTF. The sequenced part of the CDR3 DNA is TGCAGCGTCCTACAGGGGGCTGGGGCCAACGTC.

At least ten counts were recorded for this clone. The DNA ends 3 residues before the CDR3 does, and the rest of the CDR3 is filled in from the germline J gene. The genes are TRBV20-1 and TRBJ2-7, with a possible D match to TRBD2 (6 bases). Germline V gene lookup returns CDR1 DFQATT and CDR2 SNEGSKA (reference sequence). V lost 2 bases to trimming and J lost 4 bases, with 27 bases between them. This CDR3 comprises 18 residues. The CDR3 protein is CSARPPQGREVGGYEQYF. The CDR3 DNA, read in part, is TGCAGTGCTAGACCCCCGCAGGGTAGGGAGGTCGGGGGTTACGAG.

This clone was recorded many times. The CDR3 end is not reached by the read, which stops 3 residues before it; the germline J gene fills it in. The chain carries TRBV4-2 and TRBJ1-1; TRBD1 agrees at 11 bases. The V gene end was trimmed by 6 bases and the J gene end by 1 base; junction bases not matched to a gene: 7. Germline-derived CDR1 and CDR2 are LGHNA and YNFKEQ. This CDR3 is built from 16 residues. This CDR3 is CASRRTGGSPNTEAFF. CDR3 DNA (partial): TGTGCCAGCAGAAGGACAGGGGGCAGTCCGAACACTGAA.

This clone was observed a handful of times. The read ends 3 residues shy of where the CDR3 ends; the end is completed using the germline J gene. The gene calls are TRBV20-1 and TRBJ1-1, with TRBD1 as a possible D gene (6 bases). The V gene's germline CDR1 is DFQATT and CDR2 SNEGSKA (reference sequence). The CDR3 is 16 amino acids. V was trimmed by 5 bases and J by 0 bases, leaving 19 bases between them. The sequenced part of the CDR3 DNA is TGCAGTGCTCGGGGGCCGGGGGGCTTGGTGAACACTGAA. Translation gives CSARGPGGLVNTE. The entire CDR3 protein reads CSARGPGGLVNTEAFF.

This clone was seen repeatedly, ten times or more. With the read ending 3 residues before the CDR3 end, the germline J gene is used to fill in that end. The chain carries TRBV5-4 and TRBJ1-1, with D possibly being TRBD1 (5 bases). Germline-derived CDR1 and CDR2 are SGHNT and YYREEE (reference sequence). The CDR3 has 14 residues. Deletions cut 2 bases from V and 6 bases from J, with 14 bases between. The CDR3 reads CASSFRWGASEAFF. The covered CDR3 bases are TGTGCCAGCAGCTTCCGGTGGGGCGCGTCTGAA.

This clone was observed many times. The CDR3 goes on 3 residues after the read ends, and that part is filled in from the germline J gene. This sequence joins TRBV11-2 and TRBJ2-4, with TRBD1 identical over 8 bases. The V gene's germline CDR1 is SGHAT and CDR2 FQNNGV. Trimming cost V 6 bases and J 7 bases; bases outside gene matches: 11. This CDR3 is built from 15 residues. The CDR3 DNA, read in part, is TGTGCCAGCAGTCCCGGACAGGGATTTGTTAACATT. Translation: CASSPGQGFVNI. The entire CDR3 protein is CASSPGQGFVNIQYF.

This clone was counted ten times or more. Read data end 3 residues before the CDR3 end; the end is taken from the germline J gene. The gene calls are TRBV4-1 and TRBJ2-7; 7 bases line up with TRBD2. CDR3 length equals 13 residues. CDR1 and CDR2 from the germline V gene are MGHRA and YSYEKL. The junction had 5 bases not matched to a gene; V was cut back by 6 bases and J by 3 bases. The sequenced part of the CDR3 DNA is TGCGCCAGCAGTCTAGCGGATTTCTACGAG. Encoded protein: CASSLADFYE. The CDR3 in its entirety is CASSLADFYEQYF.

This clone appeared many times. The read ends 3 residues shy of where the CDR3 ends; the end is completed using the germline J gene. V is TRBV27 and J is TRBJ2-6; 9 bases align to TRBD2. The germline V gene encodes CDR1 MNHEY and CDR2 SMNVEV (reference sequence). The CDR3 is 17 amino acids. Unmatched junction bases numbered 6, after V lost 6 bases and J lost 0 bases. Here the CDR3 reads CASRLSGGLSGANVLTF. The CDR3 bases that were read are TGTGCCAGCAGGCTTAGCGGGGGCCTCTCTGGGGCCAACGTC.

This clone came up many times. The CDR3 loop is CAWSVGVATGRDEQFF. The covered CDR3 bases are TGTGCCTGGAGTGTAGGGGTCGCGACAGGTCGTGATGAG. This chain joins TRBV30 and TRBJ2-1, with D possibly TRBD1 on 6 matching bases. The read finishes 3 residues shy of the CDR3 end, and the germline J gene is used to complete it. Trimming took 0 bases from V and 8 from J, leaving 20 bases between them. Germline CDR1 GTSNPN, CDR2 SVGIG (reference sequence). The CDR3 is 16 amino acids.

The table lists this clone with many counts. The read terminates 3 residues before the CDR3 end, so the remaining end is supplied by the germline J gene. This chain links TRBV30 with TRBJ1-1; D is unresolved. This CDR3 comprises 13 residues. Trimming pared 2 bases from V and 1 base from J, leaving 8 bases between. Per germline, CDR1 GTSNPN and CDR2 SVGIG (reference sequence). The CDR3 loop reads CAWSRAGNTEAFF. CDR3 bases read: TGTGCCTGGAGTCGCGCGGGGAACACTGAA.

The table lists this clone with many counts. Read sequence stops 3 residues before the CDR3 end, and the germline J gene provides the missing end. J is TRBJ1-3 and V is TRBV19, with 7 nucleotides matching TRBD1. This CDR3 spans 17 amino acids. CDR1 and CDR2 (germline): LNHDA, SQIVND (reference sequence). V gave up 6 bases and J gave up 0 bases; unmatched junction bases: 11. CDR3 region: CASSSVGQTYSGNTIYF. CDR3 DNA, as far as it was read: TGTGCCAGTAGCTCGGTGGGACAGACGTACTCTGGAAACACC.

This clone was observed at least ten times. Read data end 3 residues before the CDR3 end; the end is taken from the germline J gene. The chain carries TRBV5-1 and TRBJ2-1; maybe TRBD1 (5 bases). The CDR3 is made up of 13 amino acids. V was clipped by 0 bases and J by 7 bases, with 8 bases between them. The germline V gene encodes CDR1 SGHRS and CDR2 YFSETQ. CDR3 sequence reads: CASSLVAGNEQFF. The part of the CDR3 DNA that was read is TGCGCCAGCAGCTTGGTGGCAGGGAATGAG.

This clone was counted at least ten times. The read falls 3 residues short of the CDR3 end, and the missing part is taken from the germline J gene. The chain uses TRBV19 and TRBJ1-5; D not certain. Germline CDR1 is LNHDA and CDR2 is SQIVND (reference sequence). The CDR3 spans 15 residues. The V and J ends lost 2 bases and 0 bases respectively, with 8 bases between them. This CDR3 is CASSISQYSNQPQHF. The CDR3 DNA, read in part, is TGTGCCAGTAGTATATCACAGTATAGCAATCAGCCC.

Many counts were recorded for this clone. The read falls 3 residues short of the CDR3 end, and the missing part is taken from the germline J gene. The chain recombines TRBV28 with TRBJ2-1; unclear D gene. This CDR3 spans 12 amino acids. Germline values: CDR1 MDHEN, CDR2 SYDVKM. The V end lost 10 bases, the J end lost 4 bases, and 11 bases lay between the germline ends. CDR3 sequence: CATLIRYNEQFF. The sequenced part of the CDR3 DNA is TGTGCCACCCTAATCAGGTACAATGAG.

This clone was picked up many times. The CDR3 end lies 3 residues beyond the end of the read and is filled in from the germline J gene. The genes are TRBV6-2 or TRBV6-3 and TRBJ2-7; D possibly corresponds to TRBD2 (5 bases). This CDR3 comprises 12 residues. Germline V gene lookup returns CDR1 MNHEY and CDR2 SVGEGT. V dropped 6 bases and J dropped 1 base, with 7 bases sitting between them. Partial CDR3 DNA: TGTGCCAGCAGGAGCGGTTCCTACGAG. Its protein product is CASRSGSYE. The CDR3, in full, reads CASRSGSYEQYF.